The 30 T cell receptor beta chains below were found in one sample sequenced in a study of T cell responses to AZD1222 COVID-19 vaccine. Generated by immunoSEQ multiplex PCR, the TCRdb table keeps only in-frame clones and is missing some. The sample has roughly 110,000 clones, approximately 86% seen once. The sample in question was peripheral blood, obtained on day 0 of AZD1222 vaccination. The receptors shown here come from an adult in good health.

The V and J genes are TRBV9 and TRBJ2-7, with D perhaps TRBD1 or TRBD2 (5 bases each). The V gene's germline CDR1 is SGDLS and CDR2 YYNGEE. Trimming removed 4 bases from V and 6 bases from J, with 17 bases in between. This CDR3 has 14 residues. The CDR3 sequence is CASSPSPDSSEQYF. CDR3 DNA sequence: TGTGCCAGCAGCCCTAGCCCAGACAGTTCCGAGCAGTACTTC. The variable domain in full, completed from reference TRBV9 and TRBJ2-7, reads DSGVTQTPKHLITATGQRVTLRCSPRSGDLSVYWYQQSLDQGLQFLIQYYNGEERAKGNILERFSAQQFPDLHSELNLSSLELGDSALYFCASSPSPDSSEQYFGPGTRLTVT.

J is TRBJ2-7 and V is TRBV9, with TRBD2 as a possible D gene (6 bases). Germline V gene sequence: CDR1 SGDLS, CDR2 YYNGEE. The V and J ends lost 3 bases and 0 bases respectively, with 13 bases between them. The CDR3 loop spans 15 amino acids. CDR3 amino acids: CASSETGDASYEQYF. The DNA of the CDR3 is TGTGCCAGCAGCGAGACGGGGGACGCCTCCTACGAGCAGTACTTC.

This clone was recorded only once. This chain joins TRBV6-5 and TRBJ1-1; unclear D gene. Per germline, CDR1 MNHEY and CDR2 SVGAGI. The CDR3 loop spans 14 amino acids. Between the trimmed V and J ends, which lost 2 bases and 0 bases, there was a span of 7 bases. CDR3 DNA: TGTGCCAGCAGTTACGGAAGTCTGAACACTGAAGCTTTCTTT. It is translated as CASSYGSLNTEAFF.

This clone occurred a few times. V gene TRBV7-9 combines with J gene TRBJ1-2; 9 bases map to TRBD1. Losses at the gene ends were 8 bases for V and 8 bases for J; bases not matched to a gene: 9. Germline V gene sequence: CDR1 SEHNR, CDR2 FQNEAQ (reference sequence). The CDR3 covers 13 residues. The CDR3 protein is CASPLGQGGGYTF. As DNA, the CDR3 is TGTGCCAGCCCCCTGGGACAGGGAGGAGGCTACACCTTC.

This clone was detected ten times or more. This chain links TRBV7-6 with TRBJ1-1, with 12 bases lining up with TRBD1. The CDR3 length is 15 residues. CDR1 is SGHVS, CDR2 FNYEAQ, per germline. The V and J ends lost 5 bases and 6 bases, in that order; junction bases with no gene match: 7. The CDR3: CASSRGQGATSEAFF. The CDR3 bases are TGTGCCAGCAGCAGGGGACAGGGGGCAACTTCTGAAGCTTTCTTT.

The V and J genes are TRBV29-1 and TRBJ2-2; a possible D gene is TRBD2 (6 bases). Trimming pared 3 bases from V and 7 bases from J, leaving 15 bases between. CDR3 length: 14 amino acids. Germline CDR1 is SQVTM and CDR2 is ANQGSEA. The CDR3 here is CSVEVGGPVGELFF. As DNA, the CDR3 is TGCAGCGTTGAGGTCGGGGGACCGGTCGGGGAGCTGTTTTTT.

This clone was detected a few times. V gene TRBV6-2 or TRBV6-3 combines with J gene TRBJ1-1; no clear D gene. V was trimmed by 0 bases and J by 3 bases, leaving 14 bases between them. Germline values: CDR1 MNHEY, CDR2 SVGEGT. CDR3 length equals 16 residues. CDR3 sequence (DNA): TGTGCCAGCAGTTACTCGAGGACGGTTACGTACACTGAAGCTTTCTTT. This encodes CASSYSRTVTYTEAFF.

The J gene is TRBJ2-2, the V gene TRBV6-5; TRBD1 matches 7 bases. Germline CDR1 reads MNHEY; CDR2 reads SVGAGI. The CDR3 runs 15 residues. The J segment lost 4 bases and the V segment lost 11 bases, leaving 13 bases of the junction unmatched. The DNA for the CDR3 is TGTGCCGCCAGGGAACAGGGGCCATTCACCGGGGAGCTGTTTTTT. Amino acid sequence: CAAREQGPFTGELFF.

Only one count was recorded for this clone. The chain combines TRBV7-2 with TRBJ1-1; TRBD1 agrees at 8 bases. The trim removed 2 bases at V and 2 bases at J, leaving 4 bases unmatched. The CDR3 length is 15 residues. Germline CDR1 reads SGHTA; CDR2 reads FQGNSA. As DNA, the CDR3 is TGTGCCAGCAGCTTATTCGGGACAGGAAACACTGAAGCTTTCTTT. Encoded protein: CASSLFGTGNTEAFF. Full variable domain (outside the CDR3, taken from reference TRBV7-2 and TRBJ1-1): GAGVSQSPSNKVTEKGKDVELRCDPISGHTALYWYRQSLGQGLEFLIYFQGNSAPDKSGLPSDRFSAERTGGSVSTLTIQRTQQEDSAVYLCASSLFGTGNTEAFFGQGTRLTVV.

J is TRBJ1-5 and V is TRBV7-2; a possible D gene is TRBD1 (6 bases). CDR3 length: 13 residues. Germline CDR1 is SGHTA and CDR2 is FQGNSA. V gave up 5 bases and J gave up 9 bases, with 14 bases separating them. CDR3 amino acids: CASSRDKLLPQHF. As DNA, the CDR3 is TGTGCCAGCAGCCGGGACAAACTTTTGCCCCAGCATTTT.

The J gene is TRBJ1-5, the V gene TRBV11-3; D remains ambiguous. This CDR3 is built from 13 residues. V was shortened by 5 bases and J by 4 bases, with 9 bases between the two germline ends. Germline CDR1 SGHNT, CDR2 YENEEA. As DNA, the CDR3 is TGTGCCAGCAGCGAACGGGGAAATCAGCCCCAGCATTTT. This encodes CASSERGNQPQHF.

This clone was recorded only once. This chain uses TRBV5-5 with TRBJ2-6; D might be TRBD1 (6 bases). Germline assignment: CDR1 SGHKS and CDR2 YYEKEE (reference sequence). This CDR3 region has 16 residues. With 0 bases removed from V and 3 bases from J, the gap between germline ends came to 10 bases. The CDR3 protein is CASSLAGHVGANVLTF. The CDR3 nucleotides are TGTGCCAGCAGCTTGGCGGGACACGTTGGGGCCAACGTCCTGACTTTC.

The V gene is TRBV4-1, the J gene TRBJ1-1; D gene uncertain. This CDR3 is 17 amino acids long. V was pared by 0 bases and J by 3 bases, with 17 bases between. Germline CDR1 MGHRA, CDR2 YSYEKL. In nucleotides, the CDR3 is TGCGCCAGCAGCCAAGATTGGGCAGCCCATGATGACACTGAAGCTTTCTTT. Translation: CASSQDWAAHDDTEAFF.

In this sample, this clone turned up once. The chain carries TRBV27 and TRBJ2-7; unclear D gene. CDR3 length: 15 residues. The V gene's germline CDR1 is MNHEY and CDR2 SMNVEV (reference sequence). Trimming removed 0 bases at V and 5 bases at J, with 14 bases between. This chain's CDR3 is CASSLSAHGLHEQYF. The CDR3 DNA is TGTGCCAGCAGTTTATCGGCGCACGGGTTGCACGAGCAGTACTTC.

V gene TRBV9 combines with J gene TRBJ2-1; the D gene is possibly TRBD2 (6 bases). The CDR3 is 17 residues long. The V end was cut by 2 bases, the J end by 6 bases, with 21 bases between. The V gene's germline CDR1 is SGDLS and CDR2 YYNGEE. The CDR3: CASSVEGAGRTTNEQFF. As DNA, the CDR3 is TGTGCCAGCAGCGTCGAGGGTGCGGGACGGACAACCAATGAGCAGTTCTTC.

This rearrangement joins TRBV9 to TRBJ1-6; no firm D call. Germline V lookup: CDR1 SGDLS, CDR2 YYNGEE. Trimming removed 2 bases at V and 5 bases at J, with 8 bases between. This CDR3 region has 14 residues. The CDR3 loop reads CASSVGGNNSPLHF. In DNA, the CDR3 is TGTGCCAGCAGCGTGGGCGGGAATAATTCACCCCTCCACTTT. The full variable domain, in which reference TRBV9 and TRBJ1-6 provide the parts outside the CDR3, is DSGVTQTPKHLITATGQRVTLRCSPRSGDLSVYWYQQSLDQGLQFLIQYYNGEERAKGNILERFSAQQFPDLHSELNLSSLELGDSALYFCASSVGGNNSPLHFGNGTRLTVT.

The V call is TRBV7-2, the J call TRBJ2-7; unclear D gene. Germline V gene data show CDR1 as SGHTA and CDR2 as FQGNSA. The CDR3 runs to 14 residues. V was clipped by 1 base and J by 4 bases, with 11 bases between them. The DNA of the CDR3 is TGTGCCAGCAGCTTAGGGGCTTTCCTTTACGAGCAGTACTTC. Protein product: CASSLGAFLYEQYF.

J is TRBJ1-4 and V is TRBV11-2; 11 nucleotides align to TRBD1. V trimming: 5 bases; J trimming: 5 bases; junction bases outside the gene matches: 16. CDR3 size: 19 residues. Germline V lookup: CDR1 SGHAT, CDR2 FQNNGV. This chain's CDR3 is CASSIRTGGFGSSNEKLFF. The DNA for the CDR3 is TGTGCCAGCAGCATTCGGACAGGGGGCTTCGGAAGCTCCAATGAAAAACTGTTTTTT. Variable domain in full (rest from reference TRBV11-2 and TRBJ1-4): EAGVAQSPRYKIIEKRQSVAFWCNPISGHATLYWYQQILGQGPKLLIQFQNNGVVDDSQLPKDRFSAERLKGVDSTLKIQPAKLEDSAVYLCASSIRTGGFGSSNEKLFFGSGTQLSVL.

The chain carries TRBV27 and TRBJ2-1; 10 bases agree with TRBD1. Germline V gene data show CDR1 as MNHEY and CDR2 as SMNVEV (reference sequence). The CDR3 runs to 17 residues. After removal of 5 bases from V and 6 bases from J, the junction contained 13 bases not matched to a gene. The CDR3 DNA reads TGTGCCAGCAGTACTCGACAGGGGGCGCGTTCGTCCAATGAGCAGTTCTTC. Its translation: CASSTRQGARSSNEQFF.

The chain couples TRBV7-9 to TRBJ2-7, with TRBD1 identical over 7 bases. Germline assignment: CDR1 SEHNR and CDR2 FQNEAQ (reference sequence). This CDR3 region has 15 residues. After removal of 6 bases from V and 4 bases from J, the junction contained 12 bases not matched to a gene. CDR3 DNA: TGTGCCAGCAGTTCAACTTTACAGGGGCGGTACGAGCAGTACTTC. Translation: CASSSTLQGRYEQYF.

The chain joins TRBV4-3 to TRBJ2-3, with D perhaps TRBD2 (6 bases). V was trimmed by 0 bases and J by 4 bases, leaving 14 bases between them. This CDR3 is built from 16 residues. Germline CDR1 is LGHNA and CDR2 is YSLEER. The CDR3 nucleotides are TGCGCCAGCAGCCAAGATGGGGCGGAGGGCCCAGATACGCAGTATTTT. Its protein is CASSQDGAEGPDTQYF.

The chain recombines TRBV7-2 with TRBJ1-1; maybe TRBD1 (6 bases). CDR1 SGHTA and CDR2 FQGNSA come from the germline V gene. V lost 6 bases, J lost 3 bases, and 11 bases lay in between. The CDR3 extends over 13 amino acids. CDR3 residues: CASRFAGDTEAFF. The CDR3 nucleotides read TGTGCCAGCAGATTTGCAGGGGACACTGAAGCTTTCTTT.

The CDR3 spells CASSLSGAAYGYTF. The DNA of the CDR3 is TGCGCCAGCAGCTTGTCAGGGGCAGCCTATGGCTACACCTTC. This chain links TRBV5-1 with TRBJ1-2; D perhaps matches TRBD1 (6 bases). The CDR3 loop spans 14 amino acids. V was clipped by 1 base and J by 4 bases, with 11 bases between them. Germline values: CDR1 SGHRS, CDR2 YFSETQ.

The chain has TRBV7-9 and TRBJ2-3, with 10 bases matching TRBD2. This CDR3 region has 16 residues. Trimming removed 5 bases from V and 1 base from J; junction bases left unmatched: 6. Germline CDR1 and CDR2: SEHNR and FQNEAQ (reference sequence). Here the CDR3 reads CASSPWTSGRTDTQYF. The CDR3 DNA follows: TGTGCCAGCAGCCCCTGGACTAGCGGACGCACAGATACGCAGTATTTT. Full variable domain (rest looked up from reference TRBV7-9 and TRBJ2-3): DTGVSQNPRHKITKRGQNVTFRCDPISEHNRLYWYRQTLGQGPEFLTYFQNEAQLEKSRLLSDRFSAERPKGSFSTLEIQRTEQGDSAMYLCASSPWTSGRTDTQYFGPGTRLTVL.

The chain has TRBV21-1 and TRBJ2-5; the listed D gene, TRBD2, was not tested against the DNA. TRBV21-1 corresponds to a pseudogene. The length of the CDR3 is 12 residues. The CDR3 region is CARCGSQETQYF. CDR3 DNA: TGTGCCAGATGCGGCAGTCAAGAGACCCAGTACTTC.

The genes are TRBV6-6 and TRBJ2-7; TRBD2 agrees at 8 bases. The CDR3 has 17 residues. Losses at the gene ends were 5 bases for V and 2 bases for J; bases not matched to a gene: 14. Looked up from germline, CDR1 is MNHNY and CDR2 is SVGAGI (reference sequence). CDR3 sequence reads: CASSRYPRVAGTYEQYF. For the CDR3, the DNA is TGTGCCAGCAGTCGCTACCCCCGAGTAGCGGGGACCTACGAGCAGTACTTC.

This clone was counted once. The V and J genes are TRBV24-1 and TRBJ2-7; 8 bases map to TRBD1. This CDR3 region has 13 residues. Trimming took 9 bases from V and 3 from J; bases not matched to a gene: 6. Germline assignment: CDR1 KGHDR and CDR2 SFDVKD. The CDR3 DNA reads TGTGCCACCTCAGGGGGCCCGAGCTACGAGCAGTACTTC. This encodes CATSGGPSYEQYF.

CDR3 sequence reads: CASSTMTGPDNEQFF. The CDR3 DNA follows: TGTGCCAGTAGTACGATGACAGGGCCCGACAATGAGCAGTTCTTC. The genes are TRBV19 and TRBJ2-1, with TRBD1 matching over 7 bases. The CDR3 loop spans 15 amino acids. V shed 4 bases, J shed 5 bases, and the junction held 8 bases outside the gene matches. Germline CDR1 reads LNHDA; CDR2 reads SQIVND (reference sequence).

The V gene is TRBV10-2, the J gene TRBJ1-1; tentative D call: TRBD1 (5 bases). Trimming cost V 2 bases and J 1 base, with 5 bases left between them. The CDR3 has 13 residues. From germline, CDR1 is WSHSY and CDR2 SAAADI. The CDR3 nucleotides read TGCGCCAGCAGTGAGGGGGGGAACACTGAAGCTTTCTTT. The encoded protein is CASSEGGNTEAFF.

This chain uses TRBV30 with TRBJ1-5; D remains unclear. The germline gives CDR1 GTSNPN, CDR2 SVGIG (reference sequence). This CDR3 is 12 amino acids long. Deletions cut 5 bases from V and 2 bases from J, with 7 bases between. This CDR3 is CAWDIGNQPQHF. The CDR3 DNA reads as TGTGCCTGGGATATAGGCAATCAGCCCCAGCATTTT.